This T cell receptor (beta chain) emerged from a study of OX40 agonist ivuxolimab in advanced cancers. Study-wide background: A diagnosis of hepatocellular carcinoma, melanoma, renal cell or head and neck cancer was present in dose-escalation patients.

Note on this clone: Other DNA sequences in this sample translate to the same CDR3.

Some clones are missing from TCRdb's copy, which holds only in-frame ones; the method was immunoSEQ multiplex PCR. The data show approximately 120,000 clones, with 85% to 95% seen just once and more than 0.7% held by the top ten. This CDR3 is built from 15 residues. The ends lost 0 bases at V and 3 bases at J; junction bases unmatched: 1. The V gene's germline CDR1 is SGHTA and CDR2 FQGTGA. The rearrangement joins TRBV7-3 to TRBJ2-3, with 9 bases matching TRBD1. The sequence came from an adult with an advanced solid tumor such as melanoma, head and neck, liver or kidney cancer. Material: CD4+ or CD8+ T cells sorted from blood, obtained in a trial of the OX40 agonist ivuxolimab. The CDR3 sequence is CASSLTGQGTDTQYF. DNA for the CDR3: TGTGCCAGCAGCTTAACGGGACAGGGTACAGATACGCAGTATTTT.